Listed below are T cell receptor beta chains from one sample, sequenced in a study of naive and memory T cell subsets. Using its own MiXCR run on the UMI-ligation and nested PCR reads, TCRdb lists one record per CDR3 protein. The sample records 30,000 to 35,000 distinct CDR3 sequences, about 6.2% being singletons. Sample: skin, taken from a tuberculin skin test site. These receptors were obtained from an adult in good health. CDR3s leave out the opening cysteine and the closing phenylalanine or tryptophan. Each record gives: J gene, V gene, clone size, D gene, CDR3 protein. A D gene is named only where the DNA matches it firmly. Clone size is given for some rows only: seen once, a few or many times, or a class if the clone is expanded.

>TRBJ2-5|TRBV11-2|few|TRBD2
ASSLDRAAGGRETQY
>TRBJ2-3|TRBV18|many|NA
ASSPYVGEGSTQY
>TRBJ1-1|TRBV2|few|TRBD1
ASITGTGGAWGTEAF
>TRBJ2-5|TRBV6-1|few|NA
ASSEIDGQETQY
>TRBJ2-7|TRBV12-3/TRBV12-4|NA|TRBD2
ASSFGGGAQDEQY
>TRBJ1-2|TRBV5-5|few|NA
ASSLPGLNYGYT
>TRBJ2-1|TRBV14|many|NA
ASSRASRGDEQF
>TRBJ2-1|TRBV19|many|NA
ASRTGIEQF
>TRBJ2-6|TRBV20-1|many|TRBD2
SATSGALSGANVLT
>TRBJ2-5|TRBV20-1|medium-sized|TRBD2
SAREGLASQETQY
>TRBJ2-5|TRBV29-1|medium-sized|NA
SAREGLAETQY
>TRBJ1-5|TRBV7-9|many|NA
ASSPRGSSNQPQH
>TRBJ2-7|TRBV19|NA|NA
ASSPGLSYEQY